This T cell receptor (beta chain) was sequenced during a study of cytomegalovirus exposure and HLA in healthy donors. PCR used 60 Vbeta primers and 13 Jbeta primers. The method was immunoSEQ multiplex PCR; TCRdb's version includes in-frame clones alone and lacks a portion of them. The sample includes some 110,000 clones, about 68% of them seen just once. Trimming pared 1 base from V and 3 bases from J, leaving 14 bases between. The CDR3 consists of 15 residues. Germline-derived CDR1 and CDR2 are SGHNT and YYREEE (reference sequence). V gene TRBV5-4 combines with J gene TRBJ2-7, with a weak D call TRBD2 (5 bases). The sequencing sample was made of PBMCs. The sequence was obtained from a woman in her 50s in good health and CMV-seropositive. The CDR3 loop reads CASSLSFAGVYEQYF. The CDR3 bases are TGTGCCAGCAGCTTGTCTTTTGCCGGGGTCTACGAGCAGTACTTC.